A selection of T cell receptor beta chains follows, all from one sample in a study of T-cell reconstitution after alpha-beta-depleted transplantation in children. Each CDR3 protein is one row after TCRdb ran MiXCR on the PCR reads. Of 550,000 to 600,000 distinct CDR3 sequences detected, roughly 23% appear once; the ten largest clones hold roughly 14%. Source: PBMCs, mostly from graft donor cells, taken 360 days after TCRalphabeta/CD19-depleted stem cell transplant. Every receptor here comes from a boy in the first two years of life who had a stem cell transplant for acute myeloid leukemia, so the T cells may come from the graft donor. The CDR3 runs from the conserved cysteine through the conserved F or W. The order of the fields is J gene, clone size, D gene, V gene, CDR3 protein, CDR3 DNA. D genes are given only for firm matches. Size is omitted from some rows. Given values are once, few, many or a class for expanded clones.

TRBJ2-1 few TRBD2 TRBV12-3/TRBV12-4 CASSRGGRSYNEQFF TGTGCCAGCAGCCGGGGGGGCCGATCCTACAATGAGCAGTTCTTC
TRBJ2-7 many - TRBV20-1 CSARAIRESYEQYF TGCAGTGCTAGAGCGATAAGGGAATCCTACGAGCAGTACTTC
TRBJ1-5 - - TRBV20-1 CSAGQIPGLQYSNQPQHF TGCAGTGCTGGCCAGATACCGGGACTACAGTATAGCAATCAGCCCCAGCATTTT
TRBJ1-2 many - TRBV19 CASSTTGNYGYTF TGTGCCAGTAGTACGACAGGCAACTATGGCTACACCTTC
TRBJ2-1 many - TRBV29-1 CSVEEASRQFF TGCAGCGTTGAAGAAGCTAGCAGGCAGTTCTTC
TRBJ2-1 many - TRBV14 CASSQDPRSEQFF TGTGCCAGCAGCCAAGATCCGAGGAGCGAGCAGTTCTTC
TRBJ2-1 - TRBD2 TRBV28 CASSFTVAGGTNEQFF TGTGCCAGCAGTTTCACTGTAGCGGGGGGGACCAATGAGCAGTTCTTC
TRBJ1-3 - - TRBV28 CASSLVQGTGNTIYF TGTGCCAGCAGTTTAGTCCAGGGGACTGGAAACACCATATATTTT
TRBJ2-1 many TRBD2 TRBV29-1 CSVLTSGALLEGEQFF TGCAGCGTTCTGACTAGCGGGGCACTTCTGGAGGGTGAGCAGTTCTTC
TRBJ2-1 many - TRBV3-1 CASSQLPSGNEQFF TGTGCCAGCAGCCAGCTCCCTAGTGGAAATGAGCAGTTCTTC
TRBJ2-7 - - TRBV12-3/TRBV12-4 CASSFYRTYEQYF TGTGCCAGCAGTTTTTACAGGACCTACGAGCAGTACTTC
TRBJ1-6 many - TRBV7-2 CASSLWRTGNSPLHF TGTGCCAGCAGCTTATGGAGGACGGGGAATTCACCCCTCCACTTT
TRBJ2-5 few TRBD2 TRBV7-2 CASSLWLADETQYF TGTGCCAGCAGCTTATGGCTAGCGGACGAGACCCAGTACTTC
TRBJ2-2 - - TRBV7-9 CASSRDGLNTGELFF TGTGCCAGCAGTCGGGACGGATTGAACACCGGGGAGCTGTTTTTT
TRBJ2-1 many - TRBV11-3 CASSGTPLGANEQFF TGTGCCAGCAGCGGTACCCCCCTAGGGGCAAATGAGCAGTTCTTC
TRBJ2-3 many - TRBV7-2 CASSSGQFPTDTQYF TGTGCCAGCAGCTCAGGACAGTTCCCCACAGATACGCAGTATTTT
TRBJ1-4 - - TRBV11-3 CASSSPNEKLFF TGTGCCAGCAGCTCACCGAATGAAAAACTGTTTTTT
TRBJ2-2 many - TRBV29-1 CSVLAPPNTGELFF TGCAGCGTTTTAGCGCCACCGAACACCGGGGAGCTGTTTTTT
TRBJ2-1 - TRBD2 TRBV5-1 CASSLGLRGGSDEQFF TGCGCCAGCAGCTTGGGATTGCGGGGGGGCTCCGATGAGCAGTTCTTC
TRBJ2-1 - TRBD1 TRBV20-1 CSARGERDRGAPYNEQFF TGCAGTGCTAGAGGGGAGCGCGACAGGGGCGCACCGTACAATGAGCAGTTCTTC
TRBJ1-2 - - TRBV12-3/TRBV12-4 CASSFWQGPNYGYTF TGTGCCAGCAGTTTTTGGCAGGGGCCTAACTATGGCTACACCTTC
TRBJ2-6 - - TRBV2 CASSDLQAPGANVLTF TGTGCCAGCAGTGATTTACAGGCCCCTGGGGCCAACGTCCTGACTTTC
TRBJ2-2 - - TRBV12-3/TRBV12-4 CASRQGFGAGELFF TGTGCCAGCAGGCAGGGGTTTGGGGCCGGGGAGCTGTTTTTT
TRBJ2-2 many - TRBV28 CASSLWGDPNTGELFF TGTGCCAGCAGTTTGTGGGGGGACCCGAACACCGGGGAGCTGTTTTTT
TRBJ1-2 few TRBD1 TRBV15 CATSARQGRYGYTF TGTGCCACCAGCGCCCGACAGGGTCGATATGGCTACACCTTC
TRBJ2-5 many TRBD2 TRBV27 CASSWLAGGLETQYF TGTGCCAGCAGCTGGCTGGCGGGGGGCTTAGAGACCCAGTACTTC
TRBJ2-1 many - TRBV4-1 CASSQESRGDEQFF TGCGCCAGCAGCCAAGAAAGTAGAGGCGATGAGCAGTTCTTC
TRBJ2-3 - - TRBV5-1 CASSLGPDSTDTQYF TGCGCCAGCAGCTTGGGACCGGACAGCACAGATACGCAGTATTTT
TRBJ2-1 few - TRBV20-1 CSASYPGRLYNEQFF TGCAGTGCTAGTTACCCGGGGAGGCTATACAATGAGCAGTTCTTC
TRBJ2-2 many - TRBV6-5 CAVWGIQAGELFF TGTGCCGTGTGGGGAATTCAGGCCGGGGAGCTGTTTTTT
TRBJ1-1 many TRBD1 TRBV10-3 CAISSDRAMNTEAFF TGTGCCATCAGCTCGGACAGGGCGATGAACACTGAAGCTTTCTTT
TRBJ1-1 few - TRBV20-1 CSARAHTEAFF TGCAGTGCTAGAGCGCACACTGAAGCTTTCTTT
TRBJ1-5 few - TRBV29-1 CSVSAQGSQPQHF TGCAGCGTTTCCGCCCAGGGGTCTCAGCCCCAGCATTTT
TRBJ1-2 - TRBD1 TRBV6-5 CASSYLGTGGYTF TGTGCCAGCAGTTACCTAGGGACAGGCGGCTACACCTTC
TRBJ2-1 - TRBD2 TRBV12-5 CASGWTSGAGEQFF TGTGCTAGTGGTTGGACTAGCGGGGCGGGAGAGCAGTTCTTC
TRBJ2-3 - TRBD2 TRBV20-1 CSAPTRTSGGRADTQYF TGCAGTGCCCCTACTCGGACTAGCGGGGGGAGAGCAGATACGCAGTATTTT
TRBJ2-1 few - TRBV29-1 CSVRARGSYNEQFF -
TRBJ1-1 many - TRBV3-1 CASSQDGYGEAFF TGTGCCAGCAGCCAAGATGGGTACGGTGAAGCTTTCTTT
TRBJ1-2 many - TRBV12-3/TRBV12-4 CASSLVGGYTF TGTGCCAGCAGTTTGGTAGGGGGCTACACCTTC
TRBJ2-5 many - TRBV20-1 CSARAFGGGDQTQYF TGCAGTGCTAGAGCCTTCGGCGGGGGCGACCAGACCCAGTACTTC
TRBJ2-7 - - TRBV5-1 CASSPGGSSTYEQYF TGCGCCAGCAGCCCAGGCGGGTCCTCTACCTACGAGCAGTACTTC
TRBJ1-6 many - TRBV5-1 CASSWAGATDSPLHF TGCGCCAGCAGCTGGGCCGGGGCAACGGATTCACCCCTCCACTTT
TRBJ2-7 few - TRBV20-1 CSARDEGRSSYEQYF TGCAGTGCTAGAGATGAGGGAAGGAGCTCCTACGAGCAGTACTTC
TRBJ2-2 many TRBD2 TRBV5-5 CASSSGTSGGNTGELFF TGTGCCAGCAGCTCCGGGACTAGCGGGGGGAACACCGGGGAGCTGTTTTTT
TRBJ2-1 many - TRBV29-1 CSVSHSYNEQFF TGCAGCGTTAGCCACTCCTACAATGAGCAGTTCTTC
TRBJ2-4 - - TRBV5-1 CASSLSPAEPNIQYF TGCGCCAGCAGCTTGAGCCCCGCCGAGCCCAACATTCAGTACTTC
TRBJ2-3 many TRBD1 TRBV28 CASSLVGTGSPADTQYF TGTGCCAGCAGTTTAGTCGGGACAGGGAGCCCCGCAGATACGCAGTATTTT
TRBJ2-2 many - TRBV6-5 CASGTGELFF TGTGCCAGCGGGACCGGGGAGCTGTTTTTT
TRBJ1-4 many TRBD1 TRBV25-1 CASSEGTGRNEKLFF TGTGCCAGCAGTGAGGGGACAGGGAGGAATGAAAAACTGTTTTTT
TRBJ2-3 - TRBD1 TRBV28 CASSRRTGGPLSTDTQYF TGTGCCAGCAGTCGCAGGACAGGGGGTCCCCTGAGCACAGATACGCAGTATTTT
TRBJ2-3 - - TRBV28 CASSLAGGLSTDTQYF TGTGCCAGCAGTTTAGCCGGGGGACTTTCCACAGATACGCAGTATTTT
TRBJ2-4 many - TRBV3-1 CASSQRGGENIQYF TGTGCCAGCAGCCAAAGAGGCGGGGAAAACATTCAGTACTTC
TRBJ2-4 many - TRBV5-6 CASSLGQLLAKNIQYF TGTGCCAGCAGCTTGGGACAGCTCTTAGCCAAAAACATTCAGTACTTC
TRBJ1-2 - - TRBV29-1 CSVQAGRPNYGYTF TGCAGCGTTCAAGCGGGGCGCCCTAACTATGGCTACACCTTC